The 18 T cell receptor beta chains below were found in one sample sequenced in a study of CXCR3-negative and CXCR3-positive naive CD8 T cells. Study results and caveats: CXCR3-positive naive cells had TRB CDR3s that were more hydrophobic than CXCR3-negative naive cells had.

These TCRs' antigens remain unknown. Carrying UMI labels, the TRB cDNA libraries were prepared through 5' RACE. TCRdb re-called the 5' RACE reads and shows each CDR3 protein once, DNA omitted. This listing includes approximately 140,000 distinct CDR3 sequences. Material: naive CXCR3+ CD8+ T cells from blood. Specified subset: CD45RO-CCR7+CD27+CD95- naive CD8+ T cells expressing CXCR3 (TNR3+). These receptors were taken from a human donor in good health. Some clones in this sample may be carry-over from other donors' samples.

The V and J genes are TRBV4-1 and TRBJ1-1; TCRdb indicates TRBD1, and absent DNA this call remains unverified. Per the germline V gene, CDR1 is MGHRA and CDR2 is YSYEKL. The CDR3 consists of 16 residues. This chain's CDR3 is CASSQAPAAVNTEAFF.

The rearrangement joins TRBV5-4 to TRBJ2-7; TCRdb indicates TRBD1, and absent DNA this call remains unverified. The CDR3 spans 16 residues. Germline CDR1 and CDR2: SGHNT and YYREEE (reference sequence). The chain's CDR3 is CASSGPGQGVPYEQYF.

The chain's CDR3 is CSVWGTGVNEQFF. This chain links TRBV29-1 with TRBJ2-1; TCRdb's assignment of TRBD1 cannot be checked, as there is no DNA. CDR1 is SQVTM and CDR2 is ANQGSEA in the germline V gene. The CDR3 runs to 13 residues.

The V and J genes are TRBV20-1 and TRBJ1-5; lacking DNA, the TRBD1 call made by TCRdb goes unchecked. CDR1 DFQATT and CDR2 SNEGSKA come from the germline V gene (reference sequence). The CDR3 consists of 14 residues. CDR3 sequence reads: CSAKMAGVDQPQHF.

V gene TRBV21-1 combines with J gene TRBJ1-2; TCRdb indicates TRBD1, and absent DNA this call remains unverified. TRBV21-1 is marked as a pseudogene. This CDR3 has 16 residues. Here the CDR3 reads CASSTPSGGKDYGYTF.

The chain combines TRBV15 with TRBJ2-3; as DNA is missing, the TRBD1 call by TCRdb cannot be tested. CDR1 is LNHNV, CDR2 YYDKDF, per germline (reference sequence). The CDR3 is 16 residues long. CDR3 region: CATRESPGQGLHTQYF.

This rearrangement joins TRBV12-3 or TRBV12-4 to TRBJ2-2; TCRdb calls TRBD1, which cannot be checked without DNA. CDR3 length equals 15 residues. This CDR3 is CASSHQGVNTGELFF.

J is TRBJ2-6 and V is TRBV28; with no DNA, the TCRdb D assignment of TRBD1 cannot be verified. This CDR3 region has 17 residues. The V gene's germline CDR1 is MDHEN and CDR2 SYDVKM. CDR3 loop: CASSPGQGALGANVLTF.

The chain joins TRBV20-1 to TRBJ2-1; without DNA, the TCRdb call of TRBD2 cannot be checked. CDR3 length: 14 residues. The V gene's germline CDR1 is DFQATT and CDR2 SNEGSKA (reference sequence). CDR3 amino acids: CSARVLAGDNEQFF.

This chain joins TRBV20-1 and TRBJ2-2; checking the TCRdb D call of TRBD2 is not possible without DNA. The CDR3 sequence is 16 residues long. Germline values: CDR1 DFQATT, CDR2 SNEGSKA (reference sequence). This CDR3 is CSARDWSGANTGELFF.

CDR3 amino acids: CASSPDRGGYNEQFF. V usage is TRBV3-1 and J usage is TRBJ2-1; TCRdb lists TRBD1, though no DNA is available to test this call. Germline V CDR1 and CDR2: LGHDT, YNNKEL (reference sequence). The CDR3 is 15 residues long.

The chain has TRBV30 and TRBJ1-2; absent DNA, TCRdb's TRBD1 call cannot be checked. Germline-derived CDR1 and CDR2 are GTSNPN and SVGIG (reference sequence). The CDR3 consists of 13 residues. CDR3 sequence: CAWSVPRGYGYTF.

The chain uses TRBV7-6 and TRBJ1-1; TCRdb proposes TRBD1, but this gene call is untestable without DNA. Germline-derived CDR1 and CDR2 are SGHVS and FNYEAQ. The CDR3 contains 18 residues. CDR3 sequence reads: CASSLRVYKTGEDSEAFF.

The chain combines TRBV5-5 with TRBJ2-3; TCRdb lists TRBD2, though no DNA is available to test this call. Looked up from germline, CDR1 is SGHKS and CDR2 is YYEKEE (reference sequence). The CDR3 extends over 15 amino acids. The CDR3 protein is CASSLRSPSTDTQYF.

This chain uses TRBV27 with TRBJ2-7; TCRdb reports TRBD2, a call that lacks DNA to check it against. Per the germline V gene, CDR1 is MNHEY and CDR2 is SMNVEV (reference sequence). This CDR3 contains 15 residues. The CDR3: CASCLTSGSSYEQYF.

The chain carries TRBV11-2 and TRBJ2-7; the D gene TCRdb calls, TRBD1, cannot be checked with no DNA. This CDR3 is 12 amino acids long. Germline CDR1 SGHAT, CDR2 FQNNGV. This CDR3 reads CASPGPLGEQYF.

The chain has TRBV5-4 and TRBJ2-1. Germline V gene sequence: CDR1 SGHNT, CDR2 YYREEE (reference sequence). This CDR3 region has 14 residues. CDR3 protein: CASSWSIIQDEQFF. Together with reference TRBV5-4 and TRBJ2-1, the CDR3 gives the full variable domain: ETGVTQSPTHLIKTRGQQVTLRCSSQSGHNTVSWYQQALGQGPQFIFQYYREEENGRGNFPPRFSGLQFPNYSSELNVNALELDDSALYLCASSWSIIQDEQFFGPGTRLTVL.

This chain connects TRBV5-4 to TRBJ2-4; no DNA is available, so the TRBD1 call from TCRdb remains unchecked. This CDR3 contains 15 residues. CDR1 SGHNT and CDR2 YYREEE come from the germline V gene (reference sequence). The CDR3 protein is CASSLGQGAKNIQYF.